The sequence of this TCR beta chain was determined in a study of PD-1 and CTLA-4 blockade in melanoma. Trimming cost V 5 bases and J 6 bases, with 8 bases left between them. There are 11 residues in the CDR3. Sequencing used immunoSEQ multiplex PCR; TCRdb keeps in-frame clones, though not all of them. Of some 21,000 clones listed, 88% are singletons. The chain links TRBV12-3 or TRBV12-4 to TRBJ2-7; no reliable D call. The specimen comprised CD8+ T cells from peripheral blood, sampled before anti-PD-1 treatment. This TCR was recovered from a human donor with melanoma. This CDR3 is CASSLGTEQYF. CDR3 DNA sequence: TGTGCCAGCAGTCTGGGAACCGAGCAGTACTTC.